One and the same sample provided the 13 T cell receptor beta chains below, sequenced in a study of T cell changes during pregnancy in multiple sclerosis. TCRdb's copy holds only in-frame clones and misses some; the assay was immunoSEQ multiplex PCR. The repertoire holds about 31,000 clones, approximately 91% seen once, with 5.5% to 7% in the top ten. The input for sequencing was CD8+ T cells from peripheral blood mononuclear cells, taken in the second trimester of pregnancy. All receptors come from a female donor with multiple sclerosis, enrolled in a pregnancy study.

V gene TRBV4-3 combines with J gene TRBJ1-1, with 7 nucleotides matching TRBD1. The CDR3 contains 15 residues. With 4 bases clipped from V and 0 bases from J, the junction kept 5 bases outside the gene matches. From germline, CDR1 is LGHNA and CDR2 YSLEER. Written as DNA, the CDR3 is TGCGCCAGCAGCCCAGACAGGGAAATGAACACTGAAGCTTTCTTT. As protein: CASSPDREMNTEAFF.

The gene calls are TRBV11-1 and TRBJ2-7, with 13 bases fitting TRBD2. The CDR3 extends over 14 amino acids. Germline CDR1 is SGHAT and CDR2 is FQDESV (reference sequence). Losses at the gene ends were 5 bases for V and 3 bases for J; bases not matched to a gene: 1. CDR3 bases: TGTGCCAGCAGCCGGACTAGCGGGAGCTACGAGCAGTACTTC. This encodes CASSRTSGSYEQYF.

V gene TRBV7-9 combines with J gene TRBJ2-2, with 10 bases aligning to TRBD1. Germline trimming cut 8 bases from V and 4 bases from J; bases unmatched to any gene: 10. The CDR3 is 16 residues long. The germline V gene encodes CDR1 SEHNR and CDR2 FQNEAQ (reference sequence). This CDR3 is CASRPRDRGLTGELFF. CDR3 DNA sequence: TGTGCCAGCCGACCAAGGGACAGGGGACTCACCGGGGAGCTGTTTTTT.

This rearrangement joins TRBV7-9 to TRBJ2-1, with TRBD2 matching 7 bases. With V trimmed by 8 bases and J by 6 bases, 7 bases remained unmatched. The germline CDR1 and CDR2 sequences are SEHNR and FQNEAQ (reference sequence). The CDR3 is made up of 13 amino acids. CDR3 loop: CASLRTSVNEQFF. CDR3 sequence (DNA): TGTGCCAGCCTCCGAACTAGCGTCAATGAGCAGTTCTTC.

This clone has a single count. This sequence joins TRBV27 and TRBJ1-1; tentatively, D is TRBD1 (5 bases). Trimming removed 1 base at V and 1 base at J, with 10 bases between. CDR1 is MNHEY and CDR2 is SMNVEV in the germline V gene (reference sequence). The CDR3 extends over 15 amino acids. CDR3 sequence reads: CASSLFLGANTEAFF. The CDR3 bases are TGTGCCAGCAGTTTATTTTTAGGGGCGAACACTGAAGCTTTCTTT.

The chain couples TRBV4-1 to TRBJ2-1, with 13 bases lining up with TRBD2. V lost 2 bases and J lost 9; bases outside the gene matches: 7. The CDR3 runs to 16 residues. From germline, CDR1 is MGHRA and CDR2 YSYEKL. This CDR3 reads CASSQPLGLAGAEQFF. CDR3 nucleotides: TGCGCCAGCAGCCAACCCCTCGGACTAGCGGGAGCTGAGCAGTTCTTC.

The gene calls are TRBV14 and TRBJ1-2; possibly TRBD1 for D (6 bases). The germline V gene has CDR1 SGHDN and CDR2 FVKESK. This CDR3 comprises 16 residues. The V and J ends lost 2 bases and 5 bases respectively, with 18 bases between them. CDR3 DNA: TGTGCCAGCAGCCAACTCTCAAAGGGGGGGGATTATGGCTACACCTTC. It encodes CASSQLSKGGDYGYTF. Variable domain in full (rest from reference TRBV14 and TRBJ1-2): EAGVTQFPSHSVIEKGQTVTLRCDPISGHDNLYWYRRVMGKEIKFLLHFVKESKQDESGMPNNRFLAERTGGTYSTLKVQPAELEDSGVYFCASSQLSKGGDYGYTFGSGTRLTVV.

In its sample, this clone was seen once. The J gene is TRBJ2-1, the V gene TRBV27, with a weak D call TRBD2 (5 bases). The germline V gene encodes CDR1 MNHEY and CDR2 SMNVEV (reference sequence). The CDR3 runs 15 residues. The ends were cut back, 0 bases at V and 6 bases at J, with 12 bases in the middle. The CDR3 nucleotides are TGTGCCAGCAGTTTATCGATTCCCGCGGGCAATGAGCAGTTCTTC. Translated, it gives CASSLSIPAGNEQFF.

The chain has TRBV15 and TRBJ2-5; D unresolved. The CDR3 has 13 residues. CDR1 and CDR2 (germline): LNHNV, YYDKDF (reference sequence). V was clipped by 0 bases and J by 4 bases, with 6 bases between them. Here the CDR3 reads CATSRDFRETQYF. As DNA, the CDR3 is TGTGCCACCAGCAGAGATTTTCGAGAGACCCAGTACTTC.

This sequence joins TRBV9 and TRBJ2-7, with 7 bases matching TRBD1. V trimming: 3 bases; J trimming: 5 bases; junction bases outside the gene matches: 8. This CDR3 region has 14 residues. CDR1 is SGDLS, CDR2 YYNGEE, per germline. The CDR3 loop reads CASSAETGKDEQYF. CDR3 DNA sequence: TGTGCCAGCAGCGCCGAGACAGGGAAGGACGAGCAGTACTTC.

The chain couples TRBV5-4 to TRBJ1-2, with D perhaps matching TRBD1 (6 bases). Per the germline V gene, CDR1 is SGHNT and CDR2 is YYREEE (reference sequence). V lost 3 bases and J lost 0, with 9 bases in between. This CDR3 region has 14 residues. The CDR3 DNA follows: TGTGCCAGCAGCTGGGACATCGCTAACTATGGCTACACCTTC. Translating gives CASSWDIANYGYTF. Complete variable domain (other parts from reference TRBV5-4 and TRBJ1-2): ETGVTQSPTHLIKTRGQQVTLRCSSQSGHNTVSWYQQALGQGPQFIFQYYREEENGRGNFPPRFSGLQFPNYSSELNVNALELDDSALYLCASSWDIANYGYTFGSGTRLTVV.

The genes are TRBV6-1 and TRBJ2-7; 8 bases are shared with TRBD2. The germline CDR1 and CDR2 sequences are MNHNS and SASEGT. The junction had 5 bases not matched to a gene; V was cut back by 2 bases and J by 2 bases. This CDR3 contains 15 residues. The CDR3 protein is CASSEYGSGAYEQYF. The DNA of the CDR3 is TGTGCCAGCAGTGAATACGGTAGCGGGGCCTACGAGCAGTACTTC.

J is TRBJ2-2 and V is TRBV7-9; 8 positions match TRBD1. This CDR3 has 16 amino acids. In germline, CDR1 is SEHNR, CDR2 FQNEAQ (reference sequence). V trimming: 5 bases; J trimming: 6 bases; junction bases outside the gene matches: 11. The CDR3 reads CASSHLQGVQSGELFF. DNA of the CDR3: TGTGCCAGCAGCCATCTACAGGGGGTTCAGTCCGGGGAGCTGTTTTTT.